The sequence of this TCR beta chain was determined in a study of blood T cells in healthy people across ages. Study-level information: Capturing about one barcoded beta molecule per two T cells was achieved by template switching. The study's findings and limits: PBMCs were not sorted, which prevented a conclusive comparison of naive versus antigen-experienced cells.

Samples had at least 6.5 million PBMCs isolated from them. Alongside a J-beta primer mix, a sample-barcoded 5' primer served in a second PCR lasting roughly 7 to 11 cycles. A 12-random-nucleotide template-switch adaptor tagged each cDNA molecule. TCRdb recomputed calls from the 5' RACE reads with MiXCR, one row per CDR3 protein. The table lists approximately 850,000 distinct CDR3 sequences, under 45% of them singletons, with 15% to 25% in the top ten. For this clonotype: No antigen is known for it.

Specimen: blood. This TCR derives from a man aged 55 to 70 in good health.

The CDR3 DNA sequence: TGCGCCAGCAGCTTGACGGGTTTGGTAGATGGCTACACCTTC. This sequence encodes CASSLTGLVDGYTF. The chain carries TRBV5-1 and TRBJ1-2; D call uncertain. Germline CDR1 SGHRS, CDR2 YFSETQ. The CDR3 has 14 residues. The V end lost 1 base, the J end lost 6 bases, and 13 bases lay between the germline ends.